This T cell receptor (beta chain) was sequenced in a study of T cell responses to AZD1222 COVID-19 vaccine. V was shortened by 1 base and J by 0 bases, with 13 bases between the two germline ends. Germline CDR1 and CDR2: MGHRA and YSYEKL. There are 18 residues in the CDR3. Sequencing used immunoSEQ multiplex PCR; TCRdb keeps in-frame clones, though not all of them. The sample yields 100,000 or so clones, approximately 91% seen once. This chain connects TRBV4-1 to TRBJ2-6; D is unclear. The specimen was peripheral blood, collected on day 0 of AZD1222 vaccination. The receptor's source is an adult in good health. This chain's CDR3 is CASSQVDMGFSGANVLTF. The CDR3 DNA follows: TGCGCCAGCAGCCAAGTTGATATGGGGTTCTCTGGGGCCAACGTCCTGACTTTC.